This T cell receptor (beta chain) was sequenced in a study of T cell responses to AZD1222 COVID-19 vaccine. At the level of the study: Second doses at about 4 or about 12 weeks were pooled.

V lost 6 bases and J lost 1, with 12 bases in between. The germline gives CDR1 SNHLY, CDR2 FYNNEI. The CDR3 runs 14 residues. Method: immunoSEQ multiplex PCR; TCRdb's copy keeps in-frame clones and lacks some. The sample holds roughly 200,000 clones, around 90% seen once. The chain uses TRBV2 and TRBJ1-1, with a possible D match to TRBD1 (5 bases). The receptor was isolated from an adult in good health. The starting material was peripheral blood, obtained on day 0 of AZD1222 vaccination. CDR3 in amino acids: CASSREYGNTEAFF. In DNA, the CDR3 is TGTGCCAGCAGCAGGGAATACGGGAACACTGAAGCTTTCTTT.